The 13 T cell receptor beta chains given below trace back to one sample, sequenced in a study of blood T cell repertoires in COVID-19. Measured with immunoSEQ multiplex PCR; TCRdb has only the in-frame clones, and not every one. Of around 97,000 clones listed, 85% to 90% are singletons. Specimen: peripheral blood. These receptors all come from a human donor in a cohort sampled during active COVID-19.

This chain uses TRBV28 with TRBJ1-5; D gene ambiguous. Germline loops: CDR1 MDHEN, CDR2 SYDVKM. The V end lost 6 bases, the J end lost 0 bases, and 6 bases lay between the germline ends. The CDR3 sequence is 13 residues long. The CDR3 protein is CASSPLSNQPQHF. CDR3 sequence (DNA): TGTGCCAGCAGCCCACTTAGCAATCAGCCCCAGCATTTT.

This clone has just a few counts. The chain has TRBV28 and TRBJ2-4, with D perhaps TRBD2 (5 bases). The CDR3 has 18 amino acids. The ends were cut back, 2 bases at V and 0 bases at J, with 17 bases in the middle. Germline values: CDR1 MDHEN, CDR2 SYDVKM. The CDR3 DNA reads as TGTGCCAGCAGTTTAGGGCCAGGTGCAGGACTAGCCAAAAACATTCAGTACTTC. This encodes CASSLGPGAGLAKNIQYF.

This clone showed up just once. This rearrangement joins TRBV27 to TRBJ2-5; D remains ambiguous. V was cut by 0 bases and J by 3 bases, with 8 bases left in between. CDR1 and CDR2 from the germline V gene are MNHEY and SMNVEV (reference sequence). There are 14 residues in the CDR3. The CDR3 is CASSLSSTKETQYF. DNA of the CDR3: TGTGCCAGCAGTTTATCGTCCACTAAAGAGACCCAGTACTTC.

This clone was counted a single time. The CDR3 loop is CASSLGAYQENTGELFF. For the CDR3, the DNA is TGTGCCAGCAGCTTAGGAGCGTATCAAGAGAACACCGGGGAGCTGTTTTTT. The chain uses TRBV11-3 and TRBJ2-2; D is undetermined. V lost 1 base to trimming and J lost 1 base, with 13 bases between them. The germline V gene has CDR1 SGHNT and CDR2 YENEEA. There are 17 residues in the CDR3.

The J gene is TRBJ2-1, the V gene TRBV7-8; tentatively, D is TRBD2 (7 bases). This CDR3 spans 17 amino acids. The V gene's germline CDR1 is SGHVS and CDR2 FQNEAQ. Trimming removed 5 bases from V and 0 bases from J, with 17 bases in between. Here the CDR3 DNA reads TGTGCCAGCAGCCCCTCGGTAGGGGGGGGCTCCTACAATGAGCAGTTCTTC. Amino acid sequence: CASSPSVGGGSYNEQFF.

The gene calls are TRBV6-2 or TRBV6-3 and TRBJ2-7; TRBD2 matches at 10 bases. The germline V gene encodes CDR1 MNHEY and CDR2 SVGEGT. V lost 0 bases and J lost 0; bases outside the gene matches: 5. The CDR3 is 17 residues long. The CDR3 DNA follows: TGTGCCAGCAGTTACTCGTCACTAGCGGGGCCCTCCTACGAGCAGTACTTC. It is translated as CASSYSSLAGPSYEQYF.

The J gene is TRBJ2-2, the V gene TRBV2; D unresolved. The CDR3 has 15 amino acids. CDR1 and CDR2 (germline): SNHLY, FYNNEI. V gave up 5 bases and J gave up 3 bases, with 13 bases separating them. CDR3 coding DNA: TGTGCCAGCAGTTTTCGTCTGGCACACACCGGGGAGCTGTTTTTT. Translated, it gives CASSFRLAHTGELFF.

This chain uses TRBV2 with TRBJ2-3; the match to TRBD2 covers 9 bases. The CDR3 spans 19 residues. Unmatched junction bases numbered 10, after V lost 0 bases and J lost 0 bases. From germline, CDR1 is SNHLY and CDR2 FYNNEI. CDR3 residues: CASSEAGNGREGSTDTQYF. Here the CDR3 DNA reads TGTGCCAGCAGTGAAGCGGGTAATGGGCGGGAGGGCAGCACAGATACGCAGTATTTT.

The CDR3: CASSFAGAAFF. The CDR3 DNA follows: TGTGCCAGCAGCTTTGCAGGGGCGGCTTTCTTT. This chain joins TRBV7-2 and TRBJ1-1; D is possibly TRBD1 (6 bases). CDR3 length: 11 residues. Germline-derived CDR1 and CDR2 are SGHTA and FQGNSA. V dropped 3 bases and J dropped 11 bases, with 10 bases sitting between them.

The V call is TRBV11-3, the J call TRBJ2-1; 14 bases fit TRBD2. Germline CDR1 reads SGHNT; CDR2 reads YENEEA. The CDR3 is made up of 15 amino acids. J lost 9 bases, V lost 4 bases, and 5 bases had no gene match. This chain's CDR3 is CASSSGLAGVIEQFF. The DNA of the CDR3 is TGTGCCAGCAGCTCGGGACTAGCGGGAGTCATTGAGCAGTTCTTC.

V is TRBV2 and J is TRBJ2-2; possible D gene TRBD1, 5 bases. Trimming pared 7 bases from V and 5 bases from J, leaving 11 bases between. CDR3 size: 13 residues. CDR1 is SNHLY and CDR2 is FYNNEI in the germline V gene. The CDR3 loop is CASISQGTGELFF. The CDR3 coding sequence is TGTGCCAGCATCAGTCAGGGTACCGGGGAGCTGTTTTTT.

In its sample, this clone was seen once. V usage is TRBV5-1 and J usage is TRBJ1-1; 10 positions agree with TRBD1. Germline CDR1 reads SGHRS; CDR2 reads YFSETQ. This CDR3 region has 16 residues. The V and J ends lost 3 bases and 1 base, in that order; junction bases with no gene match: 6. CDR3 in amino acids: CASSWGQGRTNTEAFF. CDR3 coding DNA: TGCGCCAGCAGCTGGGGACAGGGGAGGACGAACACTGAAGCTTTCTTT.

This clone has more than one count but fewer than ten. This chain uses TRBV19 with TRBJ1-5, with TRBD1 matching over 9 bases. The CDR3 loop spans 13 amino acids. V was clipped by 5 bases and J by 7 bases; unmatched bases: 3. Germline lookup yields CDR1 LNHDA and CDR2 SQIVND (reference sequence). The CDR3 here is CASSLQGAQPQHF. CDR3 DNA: TGTGCCAGTAGTTTACAGGGGGCCCAGCCCCAGCATTTT.